This T cell receptor (beta chain) was identified during a study of blood T cell repertoires in COVID-19. Background on the study: The study drew acute and convalescent COVID-19 samples from the United States, Italy and Spain. The analysed material was cDNA or gDNA that came from T cells, B-cell-depleted T cells, or PBMCs.

As processed by the authors: Nucleated cell number was recorded as an estimate derived from reference gene primer amplification. The assay was immunoSEQ multiplex PCR, and TCRdb's table has in-frame clones only and misses some. The D gene and trimming were derived from the DNA, and the V and J assignments and clone size from that table. The table lists about 300,000 clones, nearly 90% of them singletons. Seattle patients were enrolled during active infection and followed longitudinally. Trimming took 5 bases from V and 7 from J, leaving 10 bases between them. The CDR3 is 13 residues long. Germline CDR1 reads SGHRS; CDR2 reads YFSETQ.

The sequenced sample consisted of peripheral blood. The source of this sequence is a woman in her twenties or thirties with COVID-19, enrolled during active disease. V and J are TRBV5-1 and TRBJ1-6; D is perhaps TRBD1 (5 bases). CDR3 coding DNA: TGCGCCAGCAGGACAGTGGCCAATTCACCCCTCCACTTT. This sequence encodes CASRTVANSPLHF.